The rows below give T cell receptor beta chains drawn from one sample of a study of cytomegalovirus exposure and HLA in healthy donors. The data were produced by immunoSEQ multiplex PCR, yet TCRdb's version contains in-frame clones alone and is incomplete. The data contain tens of thousands of clones, approximately 80% of them singletons. The sequencing input was PBMCs. These receptors were collected from a man aged 30 to 45 in good health and CMV-seropositive. CDR3s include the opening cysteine and the closing phenylalanine or tryptophan. Each record gives: D gene, V gene, J gene, clone size, CDR3 protein, CDR3 DNA. The D gene is left open where the match is weak. Clone size is shown for a subset of rows, as once, few, many or a class of expanded clone.

.	TRBV7-8	TRBJ1-5	.	CASSPRGFDQPQHF	TGTGCCAGCAGCCCCCGGGGGTTCGATCAGCCCCAGCATTTT
.	TRBV14	TRBJ2-3	.	CASSQERRRQYF	TGTGCCAGCAGCCAAGAACGCCGGAGGCAGTATTTT
.	TRBV6-6	TRBJ1-1	.	CASSPDLVNTEAFF	TGTGCCAGCAGTCCCGACCTAGTGAACACTGAAGCTTTCTTT
.	TRBV7-2	TRBJ2-6	few	CASSSFRDSGANVLTF	TGTGCCAGCAGCTCCTTCAGGGACTCTGGGGCCAACGTCCTGACTTTC
TRBD2	TRBV19	TRBJ2-1	.	CASGYLGLAGNEQFF	TGTGCCAGTGGGTACCTGGGACTAGCGGGGAATGAGCAGTTCTTC
TRBD2	TRBV30	TRBJ2-2	.	CAWEPGTGLAGVAGELFF	TGTGCCTGGGAGCCTGGGACCGGACTAGCGGGAGTGGCCGGGGAGCTGTTTTTT
TRBD1	TRBV7-3	TRBJ2-2	.	CASSRDRSNTGELFF	TGTGCCAGCAGCAGGGACAGGTCTAACACCGGGGAGCTGTTTTTT
.	TRBV28	TRBJ2-3	.	CASTEQDTQYF	TGTGCCAGCACGGAGCAGGATACGCAGTATTTT
TRBD1	TRBV2	TRBJ2-7	.	CASSGPGGGYEQYF	TGTGCCAGCAGTGGACCAGGGGGCGGCTACGAGCAGTACTTC
.	TRBV28	TRBJ1-1	.	CASRERDTGAGAFF	TGTGCCAGCAGAGAGCGGGACACGGGGGCTGGCGCTTTCTTT
.	TRBV10-3	TRBJ2-7	.	CAISESTQAGEQYF	TGTGCCATCAGTGAGTCGACACAGGCAGGCGAGCAGTACTTC